Below are 23 T cell receptor beta chains sequenced from a single sample in a study of cytomegalovirus exposure and HLA in healthy donors (dated by TCRdb to between 2016 and 2019). Receptor libraries were prepared by the immunoSEQ multiplex PCR assay. A mixture of 60 forward primers for TCR Vbeta segments and 13 reverse primers for TCR Jbeta segments was used in the multiplex PCR. Here the immuneACCESS table is served through TCRdb, limited to in-frame sequences with V and J called. Missing clones are a known gap in these copies; in checked studies unresolved V genes cover under half, and the rest lacks a known reason. In all, the sample holds some 70,000 clones, and around 76% of those were seen once. 6% to 6.5% of the sample goes to the ten largest clones. The sample consisted of PBMCs. These receptors were collected from a man aged 45-65 years in good health and CMV-seronegative.

The chain couples TRBV7-9 to TRBJ2-1, with 15 bases that match TRBD2. Germline loops: CDR1 SEHNR, CDR2 FQNEAQ (reference sequence). The CDR3 consists of 18 residues. V was pared by 5 bases and J by 0 bases, with 5 bases of the junction left unmatched. The CDR3 protein is CASSLGTSGGSSYNEQFF. CDR3 in DNA: TGTGCCAGCAGCCTCGGGACTAGCGGGGGGAGCTCCTACAATGAGCAGTTCTTC.

The chain recombines TRBV6-8 with TRBJ2-1; D is possibly TRBD1 (5 bases). The CDR3 sequence is 13 residues long. Germline lookup yields CDR1 MNHGY and CDR2 SAAAGT. CDR3 DNA: TGTGATACGGCGTTTGCCCCTGGGGCGTGGCAGTTCTTC. Translation gives CDTAFAPGAWQFF.

This chain links TRBV6-1 with TRBJ1-1, with D unclear. This CDR3 comprises 12 residues. The germline V gene encodes CDR1 MNHNS and CDR2 SASEGT. V dropped 7 bases and J dropped 10 bases, with 16 bases sitting between them. CDR3 coding DNA: TGTGCCAGCATGGGCAGCTTGTTGGGAGCTTTCTTT. This gives the protein CASMGSLLGAFF.

The chain has TRBV2 and TRBJ2-7, with TRBD1 as a possible D gene (6 bases). The CDR3 extends over 12 amino acids. Trimming took off 4 bases at V and 7 bases at J, with 11 bases between the two ends. Germline CDR1 reads SNHLY; CDR2 reads FYNNEI. CDR3 sequence reads: CASSATGVEQYF. DNA for the CDR3: TGTGCCAGCAGTGCGACAGGCGTGGAGCAGTACTTC.

This clone was found once. V is TRBV18 and J is TRBJ1-5; D remains ambiguous. This CDR3 comprises 16 residues. The germline gives CDR1 KGHSH, CDR2 LQKENI. Trimming removed 3 bases at V and 4 bases at J, with 16 bases between. This CDR3 reads CASSPTVEQKNQPQHF. The DNA for the CDR3 is TGTGCCAGCTCACCGACGGTGGAACAGAAAAATCAGCCCCAGCATTTT.

A few counts support this clone. The V and J genes are TRBV28 and TRBJ1-2, with TRBD1 matching 8 bases. In germline, CDR1 is MDHEN, CDR2 SYDVKM. J lost 4 bases, V lost 2 bases, and 3 bases had no gene match. The CDR3 length is 14 residues. CDR3 DNA sequence: TGTGCCAGCAGTTTAGGACAGGGTATCTATGGCTACACCTTC. It yields the protein CASSLGQGIYGYTF.

The chain links TRBV15 to TRBJ1-1; possible D gene TRBD1, 6 bases. Germline V lookup: CDR1 LNHNV, CDR2 YYDKDF (reference sequence). Trimming cost V 3 bases and J 8 bases, with 25 bases left between them. CDR3 length equals 17 residues. In DNA, the CDR3 is TGTGCCACCAGCAGTCTAGGGGACCGAACAGGGATTTACGAAGCTTTCTTT. Amino acid sequence: CATSSLGDRTGIYEAFF.

The V gene is TRBV5-1, the J gene TRBJ2-7, with D possibly matching TRBD1 (6 bases). Trimming stripped 4 bases from V and 11 bases from J, with 28 bases between. Germline CDR1 is SGHRS and CDR2 is YFSETQ. The CDR3 length is 16 residues. CDR3 amino acids: CASSTGLGQSRLVEYF. In DNA, the CDR3 is TGCGCCAGCAGCACCGGTTTAGGACAGAGCCGGCTTGTGGAGTACTTC. Filled out from reference TRBV5-1 and TRBJ2-7, the complete variable domain reads KAGVTQTPRYLIKTRGQQVTLSCSPISGHRSVSWYQQTPGQGLQFLFEYFSETQRNKGNFPGRFSGRQFSNSRSEMNVSTLELGDSALYLCASSTGLGQSRLVEYFGPGTRLTVT.

This chain joins TRBV28 and TRBJ1-5, with 7 bases that match TRBD1. Trimming at V came to 6 bases and at J to 0 bases, leaving 5 bases not matched to a gene. The CDR3 runs 15 residues. The V gene's germline CDR1 is MDHEN and CDR2 SYDVKM. DNA of the CDR3: TGTGCCAGCAGCCTCGACAGGGCTAGCAATCAGCCCCAGCATTTT. Translated, it gives CASSLDRASNQPQHF.

The chain links TRBV10-2 to TRBJ1-1; D ambiguous. Germline lookup yields CDR1 WSHSY and CDR2 SAAADI. The CDR3 sequence is 13 residues long. The V gene lost 4 bases and the J gene lost 8 bases, with 14 bases spanning the gap. The CDR3 here is CASSGVLAAEAFF. CDR3 sequence (DNA): TGCGCCAGCAGTGGAGTCCTGGCGGCCGAAGCTTTCTTT.

V gene TRBV28 combines with J gene TRBJ1-6; D gene uncertain. V was cut by 3 bases and J by 14 bases, with 8 bases left in between. Germline loops: CDR1 MDHEN, CDR2 SYDVKM. The CDR3 contains 11 residues. In DNA, the CDR3 is TGTGCCAGCAGTTTCGGGTGGGCCCTCCACTTT. Its protein is CASSFGWALHF. The full variable domain, its missing parts supplied by reference TRBV28 and TRBJ1-6, is DVKVTQSSRYLVKRTGEKVFLECVQDMDHENMFWYRQDPGLGLRLIYFSYDVKMKEKGDIPEGYSVSREKKERFSLILESASTNQTSMYLCASSFGWALHFGNGTRLTVT.

A single count supports this clone. The chain carries TRBV30 and TRBJ1-5, with D possibly being TRBD1 (6 bases). This CDR3 has 15 residues. Germline-derived CDR1 and CDR2 are GTSNPN and SVGIG (reference sequence). Deletions cut 3 bases from V and 4 bases from J, with 16 bases between. The CDR3 spells CAWRTRTAPNQPQHF. The CDR3 nucleotides read TGTGCCTGGAGGACCAGGACAGCTCCTAATCAGCCCCAGCATTTT.

This rearrangement joins TRBV30 to TRBJ1-1; no definite D call. The CDR3 is 13 residues long. V lost 2 bases, J lost 1 base, and 8 bases lay in between. The germline CDR1 and CDR2 sequences are GTSNPN and SVGIG (reference sequence). The DNA for the CDR3 is TGTGCCTGGAGTCTTAACAGGAACACTGAAGCTTTCTTT. It specifies CAWSLNRNTEAFF. The whole variable domain, remainder taken from reference TRBV30 and TRBJ1-1, is SQTIHQWPATLVQPVGSPLSLECTVEGTSNPNLYWYRQAAGRGLQLLFYSVGIGQISSEVPQNLSASRPQDRQFILSSKKLLLSDSGFYLCAWSLNRNTEAFFGQGTRLTVV.

Only a few counts were recorded for this clone. The chain recombines TRBV7-3 with TRBJ2-2; 14 bases fit TRBD2. There are 19 residues in the CDR3. Unmatched junction bases numbered 8, after V lost 5 bases and J lost 0 bases. Germline V gene sequence: CDR1 SGHTA, CDR2 FQGTGA. The CDR3 DNA is TGTGCCAGCAGCCCCGGGACTAGCGGGGGTAACACGAACACCGGGGAGCTGTTTTTT. Translation gives CASSPGTSGGNTNTGELFF.

This chain links TRBV5-4 with TRBJ1-2; D call uncertain. Germline assignment: CDR1 SGHNT and CDR2 YYREEE (reference sequence). Deletions cut 4 bases from V and 14 bases from J, with 18 bases between. This CDR3 region has 12 residues. CDR3 protein: CASSPPRQSWTF. In DNA, the CDR3 is TGTGCCAGCAGCCCACCAAGACAAAGCTGGACCTTC.

The J gene is TRBJ2-7, the V gene TRBV7-9; the match to TRBD2 covers 8 bases. The germline V gene has CDR1 SEHNR and CDR2 FQNEAQ (reference sequence). The CDR3 runs 13 residues. V was clipped by 11 bases and J by 4 bases; unmatched bases: 10. The CDR3 sequence: CAGRSSGGYEQYF. The CDR3 nucleotides are TGTGCCGGGCGATCGTCGGGAGGGTACGAGCAGTACTTC. Complete variable domain (other parts from reference TRBV7-9 and TRBJ2-7): DTGVSQNPRHKITKRGQNVTFRCDPISEHNRLYWYRQTLGQGPEFLTYFQNEAQLEKSRLLSDRFSAERPKGSFSTLEIQRTEQGDSAMYLCAGRSSGGYEQYFGPGTRLTVT.

The rearrangement joins TRBV2 to TRBJ2-5; D possibly corresponds to TRBD1 (5 bases). This CDR3 is 13 amino acids long. Germline values: CDR1 SNHLY, CDR2 FYNNEI. V was trimmed by 6 bases and J by 0 bases, leaving 8 bases between them. The CDR3 coding sequence is TGTGCCAGCAGCATCAGGGACCAAGAGACCCAGTACTTC. This codes for CASSIRDQETQYF. The full variable domain, with the rest looked up from reference TRBV2 and TRBJ2-5, is EPEVTQTPSHQVTQMGQEVILRCVPISNHLYFYWYRQILGQKVEFLVSFYNNEISEKSEIFDDQFSVERPDGSNFTLKIRSTKLEDSAMYFCASSIRDQETQYFGPGTRLLVL.

Concerning this clone: One end of the junction does not line up with germline, which may come from a read error. CDR3 in DNA: TGTGCCTGCCAAACAGGGGGCAGTGAAAAACTGCTTTTT. The encoded protein is CACQTGGSEKLLF. The chain has TRBV6-6 and TRBJ1-4; 9 nucleotides agree with TRBD1. CDR3 length: 13 residues. Germline CDR1 MNHNY, CDR2 SVGAGI (reference sequence).

The rearrangement links TRBV7-8 to TRBJ1-3; D is possibly TRBD1 (5 bases). From germline, CDR1 is SGHVS and CDR2 FQNEAQ. The CDR3 covers 15 residues. V was pared by 1 base and J by 4 bases, with 11 bases between. The chain's CDR3 is CASSLGQGGGNTIYF. CDR3 sequence (DNA): TGTGCCAGCAGCTTAGGCCAGGGTGGGGGAAACACCATATATTTT.

The chain has TRBV30 and TRBJ2-3; TRBD1 matches at 9 bases. CDR1 is GTSNPN, CDR2 SVGIG, per germline (reference sequence). CDR3 length: 15 amino acids. With 1 base clipped from V and 7 bases from J, the junction kept 9 bases outside the gene matches. The CDR3 DNA is TGTGCCTGGAGTGGTACGACAGGGGGAGGGAATACGCAGTATTTT. This gives the protein CAWSGTTGGGNTQYF. Full variable domain (remainder filled in from reference TRBV30 and TRBJ2-3): SQTIHQWPATLVQPVGSPLSLECTVEGTSNPNLYWYRQAAGRGLQLLFYSVGIGQISSEVPQNLSASRPQDRQFILSSKKLLLSDSGFYLCAWSGTTGGGNTQYFGPGTRLTVL.

The chain joins TRBV6-5 to TRBJ2-2, with D perhaps TRBD1 (5 bases). The CDR3 is 15 amino acids. V was trimmed by 6 bases and J by 1 base, leaving 12 bases between them. Per the germline V gene, CDR1 is MNHEY and CDR2 is SVGAGI. The CDR3, as DNA: TGTGCCAGCAGAAAACCTACAGGGAACACCGGGGAGCTGTTTTTT. Residues: CASRKPTGNTGELFF.

V is TRBV27 and J is TRBJ1-1; 10 positions agree with TRBD1. V gave up 8 bases and J gave up 1 base; unmatched junction bases: 7. The CDR3 length is 15 residues. CDR1 is MNHEY, CDR2 SMNVEV, per germline (reference sequence). The CDR3 loop is CASYSRQGANTEAFF. The CDR3, as DNA: TGTGCCAGCTATTCTCGACAGGGGGCGAACACTGAAGCTTTCTTT.

This chain uses TRBV4-2 with TRBJ1-2; TRBD1 matches 7 bases. From germline, CDR1 is LGHNA and CDR2 YNFKEQ. V lost 0 bases and J lost 5; bases outside the gene matches: 9. This CDR3 spans 16 amino acids. The CDR3, as DNA: TGTGCCAGCAGCCAAGATCAACTTGGGACAGAATATGGCTACACCTTC. It yields the protein CASSQDQLGTEYGYTF.